The 19 T cell receptor beta chains reported below all come from one sample, sequenced in a study of neoadjuvant anti-PD-1 for oral cavity cancer. TCRdb's copy holds only in-frame clones and misses some; the assay was immunoSEQ multiplex PCR. The repertoire includes roughly 7,000 clones, less than 80% of them detected once, and less than 3% sits in the top ten. The material was PBMCs, obtained before nivolumab (anti-PD-1) treatment. The receptors were sampled from a person aged 40 to 85 with oral cavity squamous cell carcinoma.

This clone was seen just once. The V and J genes are TRBV9 and TRBJ1-6, with TRBD1 matching 8 bases. Trimming took 10 bases from V and 11 from J; bases not matched to a gene: 20. CDR1 and CDR2 (germline): SGDLS, YYNGEE. The CDR3 totals 16 residues. The CDR3, as DNA: TGTGCCCTCCGGGACAGGTGGGATAAGGGTGGCCCACCCCTCCACTTT. The encoded protein is CALRDRWDKGGPPLHF.

The CDR3, as DNA: TGTGCCAGCAGCTTATCGACAGGGAGTTTTTACACTGAAGCTTTCTTT. Translating gives CASSLSTGSFYTEAFF. The V and J genes are TRBV7-2 and TRBJ1-1, with 7 positions matching TRBD1. The length of the CDR3 is 16 residues. Trimming removed 2 bases from V and 3 bases from J; junction bases left unmatched: 9. CDR1 and CDR2 (germline): SGHTA, FQGNSA.

This sequence joins TRBV7-8 and TRBJ2-1; D is unclear. Trimming cost V 3 bases and J 0 bases, with 9 bases left between them. The CDR3 runs 15 residues. In germline, CDR1 is SGHVS, CDR2 FQNEAQ. This CDR3 reads CASSFLSGSYNEQFF. The CDR3, as DNA: TGTGCCAGCAGCTTTCTGTCTGGCTCCTACAATGAGCAGTTCTTC.

This chain uses TRBV4-3 with TRBJ1-4, with D maybe TRBD1 (6 bases). From germline, CDR1 is LGHNA and CDR2 YSLEER. The CDR3 covers 16 residues. Trimming pared 0 bases from V and 2 bases from J, leaving 10 bases between. The CDR3: CASSQDSGATNEKLFF. DNA for the CDR3: TGCGCCAGCAGCCAAGATTCAGGGGCTACTAATGAAAAACTGTTTTTT.

The chain employs TRBV19 and TRBJ1-5; D is unresolved. The length of the CDR3 is 16 residues. Germline CDR1 reads LNHDA; CDR2 reads SQIVND (reference sequence). Between the trimmed V and J ends, which lost 2 bases and 0 bases, there was a span of 11 bases. In DNA form, the CDR3 reads TGTGCCAGTAGTATATTTGGGTCAAATAGCAATCAGCCCCAGCATTTT. Protein product: CASSIFGSNSNQPQHF.

The chain combines TRBV5-4 with TRBJ2-7, with TRBD2 matching over 7 bases. J was trimmed by 5 bases and V by 0 bases; bases with no gene match: 2. CDR1 SGHNT and CDR2 YYREEE come from the germline V gene (reference sequence). This CDR3 comprises 13 residues. The CDR3 sequence: CASSLGLAHEQYF. CDR3 nucleotide sequence: TGTGCCAGCAGCTTGGGACTAGCTCACGAGCAGTACTTC.

The chain combines TRBV19 with TRBJ2-2; D possibly corresponds to TRBD2 (6 bases). Germline CDR1 reads LNHDA; CDR2 reads SQIVND (reference sequence). Trimming cost V 4 bases and J 3 bases, with 21 bases left between them. This CDR3 spans 18 amino acids. CDR3 sequence: CASSRLGWNPGDTGELFF. In nucleotides, the CDR3 is TGTGCCAGTAGTAGACTGGGGTGGAATCCGGGGGACACCGGGGAGCTGTTTTTT.

The V call is TRBV27, the J call TRBJ2-7; possibly TRBD2 for D (6 bases). CDR1 and CDR2 from the germline V gene are MNHEY and SMNVEV (reference sequence). Trimming cost V 5 bases and J 8 bases, with 16 bases left between them. The CDR3 runs to 13 residues. The CDR3 coding sequence is TGTGCCAGCAGTCCCGGACGGGGGAGCAAGCAGTACTTC. Amino acid sequence: CASSPGRGSKQYF.

The V call is TRBV15, the J call TRBJ1-2, with 7 bases fitting TRBD1. Germline loops: CDR1 LNHNV, CDR2 YYDKDF (reference sequence). The junction had 8 bases not matched to a gene; V was cut back by 5 bases and J by 8 bases. CDR3 length: 13 residues. The CDR3 bases are TGTGCCACCAGCTTGACAGGGTTGGGCGGCTACACCTTC. Its translation: CATSLTGLGGYTF.

The gene calls are TRBV7-3 and TRBJ2-1; 11 nucleotides align to TRBD2. From germline, CDR1 is SGHTA and CDR2 FQGTGA. V was clipped by 5 bases and J by 4 bases; unmatched bases: 4. This CDR3 has 15 residues. The CDR3 DNA is TGTGCCAGCAGCCGGACTAGCGGGCGATACAATGAGCAGTTCTTC. Its translation is CASSRTSGRYNEQFF.

This clone has a single count. The chain combines TRBV6-6 with TRBJ2-3, with TRBD1 matching 7 bases. Per germline, CDR1 MNHNY and CDR2 SVGAGI (reference sequence). Unmatched junction bases numbered 9, after V lost 9 bases and J lost 3 bases. This CDR3 has 14 amino acids. The CDR3 sequence: CASDAGGWTDTQYF. CDR3 nucleotides: TGTGCCAGTGACGCAGGGGGTTGGACAGATACGCAGTATTTT.

The chain combines TRBV9 with TRBJ1-2; 9 bases match TRBD1. Trimming removed 6 bases from V and 2 bases from J; junction bases left unmatched: 8. The CDR3 has 15 residues. Germline CDR1 is SGDLS and CDR2 is YYNGEE. This CDR3 is CASNQRQGGNYGYTF. DNA of the CDR3: TGTGCCAGCAACCAACGACAGGGGGGAAACTATGGCTACACCTTC.

The chain combines TRBV7-2 with TRBJ1-5, with D tentatively TRBD1 (5 bases). CDR3 length equals 15 residues. Per the germline V gene, CDR1 is SGHTA and CDR2 is FQGNSA. Trimming left V 3 bases short and J 5 bases short, with 14 bases between. The CDR3 nucleotides are TGTGCCAGCAGCTTGACAACGGGGGTGGATCAGCCCCAGCATTTT. As protein: CASSLTTGVDQPQHF.

J is TRBJ1-6 and V is TRBV5-6, with D tentatively TRBD1 (5 bases). Trimming shortened V by 2 bases and J by 7 bases, and 10 bases separated the two germline ends. CDR1 is SGHDT and CDR2 is YYEEEE in the germline V gene. This CDR3 contains 14 residues. The CDR3 DNA reads TGTGCCAGCAGCTTCGTTCAGGGAAATTCACCCCTCCACTTT. It codes for CASSFVQGNSPLHF. The full variable domain, completed using reference TRBV5-6 and TRBJ1-6, is DAGVTQSPTHLIKTRGQQVTLRCSPKSGHDTVSWYQQALGQGPQFIFQYYEEEERQRGNFPDRFSGHQFPNYSSELNVNALLLGDSALYLCASSFVQGNSPLHFGNGTRLTVT.

The genes are TRBV11-3 and TRBJ2-3, with D maybe TRBD1 (5 bases). CDR3 length: 14 amino acids. Germline V gives CDR1 SGHNT, CDR2 YENEEA. Trimming cost V 1 base and J 4 bases, with 9 bases left between them. For the CDR3, the DNA is TGTGCCAGCAGCTTAGGCAGGGTCGCAGATACGCAGTATTTT. Translated, it gives CASSLGRVADTQYF.

This rearrangement joins TRBV19 to TRBJ1-2; 7 bases are shared with TRBD1. The CDR3 length is 15 residues. From germline, CDR1 is LNHDA and CDR2 SQIVND (reference sequence). V was clipped by 3 bases and J by 4 bases; unmatched bases: 8. The CDR3 DNA reads TGTGCCAGTAGTATCGACAGGGTGTGGGTCTATGGCTACACCTTC. It encodes CASSIDRVWVYGYTF.

CDR3 sequence (DNA): TGTGCCAGCAGCTTAGGGACAGGGCCTGATACGCAGTATTTT. It encodes CASSLGTGPDTQYF. The chain uses TRBV7-8 and TRBJ2-3, with 8 bases identical to TRBD1. From germline, CDR1 is SGHVS and CDR2 FQNEAQ. Trimming at V came to 1 base and at J to 6 bases, leaving 3 bases not matched to a gene. There are 14 residues in the CDR3.

This clone was detected only once. The chain uses TRBV4-3 and TRBJ2-2; 7 nucleotides align to TRBD1. The junction had 7 bases not matched to a gene; V was cut back by 0 bases and J by 9 bases. This CDR3 contains 15 residues. CDR1 is LGHNA and CDR2 is YSLEER in the germline V gene. The CDR3 DNA reads TGCGCCAGCAGCCAAGAGACAGGGAACGTGTGGGAGCTGTTTTTT. Its translation: CASSQETGNVWELFF.

The chain joins TRBV4-3 to TRBJ1-3; the D is unclear. V lost 1 base and J 8 bases, leaving 6 bases between the germline ends. The CDR3 covers 12 residues. Per germline, CDR1 LGHNA and CDR2 YSLEER. CDR3 in DNA: TGCGCCAGCAGCCAAGGGCGGGACACCATATATTTT. Its translation: CASSQGRDTIYF.